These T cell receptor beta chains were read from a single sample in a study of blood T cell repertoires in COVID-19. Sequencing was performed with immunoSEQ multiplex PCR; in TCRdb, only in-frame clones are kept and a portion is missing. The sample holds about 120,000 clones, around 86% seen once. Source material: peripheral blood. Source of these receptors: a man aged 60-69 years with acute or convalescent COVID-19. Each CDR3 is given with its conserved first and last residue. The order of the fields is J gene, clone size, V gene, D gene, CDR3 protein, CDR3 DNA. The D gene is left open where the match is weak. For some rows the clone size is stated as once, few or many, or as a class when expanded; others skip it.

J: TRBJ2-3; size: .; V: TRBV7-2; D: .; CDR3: CASSLVRSTDTQYF; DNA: TGTGCCAGCAGCTTAGTTCGTTCCACAGATACGCAGTATTTT
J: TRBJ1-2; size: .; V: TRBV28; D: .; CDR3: CASSFGEGRPYTF; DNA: TGTGCCAGCTCATTCGGGGAGGGCCGGCCCTACACCTTC
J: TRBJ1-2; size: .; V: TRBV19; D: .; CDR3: CASSIMSFPGYGYTF; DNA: TGTGCCAGTAGTATTATGTCCTTCCCCGGGTATGGCTACACCTTC
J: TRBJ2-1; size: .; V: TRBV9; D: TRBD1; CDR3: CASSVEGTAANEQFF; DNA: TGTGCCAGCAGCGTAGAGGGGACAGCTGCGAATGAGCAGTTCTTC
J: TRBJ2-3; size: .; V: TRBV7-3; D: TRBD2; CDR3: CASSQTGLAGGGDTQYF; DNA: TGTGCCAGCAGCCAGACCGGACTAGCGGGAGGAGGAGATACGCAGTATTTT
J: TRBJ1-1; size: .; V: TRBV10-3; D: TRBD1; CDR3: CAITSSGTGSWAFF; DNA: TGTGCCATCACCTCTTCCGGGACAGGGAGTTGGGCTTTCTTT
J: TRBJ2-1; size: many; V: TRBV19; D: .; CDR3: CASTSPSGRASYNEQFF; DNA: TGTGCCAGTACCTCCCCGTCGGGCAGGGCGTCCTACAATGAGCAGTTCTTC
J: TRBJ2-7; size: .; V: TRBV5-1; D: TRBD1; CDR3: CASSPPGTGGGEQYF; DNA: TGCGCCAGCAGCCCTCCGGGGACAGGGGGAGGCGAGCAGTACTTC
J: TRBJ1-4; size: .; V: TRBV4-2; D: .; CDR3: CASRNPGDSNEKLFF; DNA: TGTGCCAGCAGAAATCCGGGGGACTCTAATGAAAAACTGTTTTTT
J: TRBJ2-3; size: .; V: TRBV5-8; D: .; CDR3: CASSSSGVGTDTQYF; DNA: .
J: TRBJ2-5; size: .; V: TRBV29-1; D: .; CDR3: CSVEVSGGSETQYF; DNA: TGCAGCGTTGAAGTGTCAGGGGGGTCAGAGACCCAGTACTTC
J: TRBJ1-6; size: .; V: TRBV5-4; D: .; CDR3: CASSLDISNSPLHF; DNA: TGTGCCAGCAGCTTGGACATCTCTAATTCACCCCTCCACTTT
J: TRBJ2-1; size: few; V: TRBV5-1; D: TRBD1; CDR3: CASSRVGQGERFF; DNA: TGCGCCAGCAGCCGGGTTGGACAGGGGGAGCGGTTCTTC
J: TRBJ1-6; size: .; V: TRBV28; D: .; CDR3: CASSPSGGPGTPLHF; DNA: TGTGCCAGCAGCCCCTCGGGGGGCCCGGGGACACCCCTCCACTTT
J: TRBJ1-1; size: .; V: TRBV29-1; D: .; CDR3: CSGVRGNTEAFF; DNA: TGCAGCGGCGTGCGGGGGAACACTGAAGCTTTCTTT
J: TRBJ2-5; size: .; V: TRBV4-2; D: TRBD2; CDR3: CASSPRLAGGPFQETQYF; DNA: TGTGCCAGCAGCCCTCGACTAGCGGGAGGCCCCTTCCAAGAGACCCAGTACTTC
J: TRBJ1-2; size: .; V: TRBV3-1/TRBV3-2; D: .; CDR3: CASSPFRGGGYTF; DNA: TGTGCCAGCAGCCCGTTTCGAGGGGGTGGCTACACCTTC
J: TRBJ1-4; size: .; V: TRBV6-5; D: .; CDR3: CASSMTGTTNEKLFF; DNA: TGTGCCAGCAGTATGACGGGGACAACTAATGAAAAACTGTTTTTT
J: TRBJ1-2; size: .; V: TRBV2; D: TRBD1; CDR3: CARGQGAISYTF; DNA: TGTGCCAGAGGGCAGGGGGCCATCAGCTACACCTTC
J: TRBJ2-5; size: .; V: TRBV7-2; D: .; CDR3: CASSLLAQETQYF; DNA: TGTGCCAGCAGCTTGCTGGCTCAGGAGACCCAGTACTTC
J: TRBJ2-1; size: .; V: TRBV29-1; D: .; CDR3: CSARMGPSSYNEQFF; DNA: TGCAGCGCCCGGATGGGGCCGAGCTCCTACAATGAGCAGTTCTTC
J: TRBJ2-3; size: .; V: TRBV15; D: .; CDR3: CATSFYSDTQYF; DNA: TGTGCCACCAGTTTTTATTCAGATACGCAGTATTTT
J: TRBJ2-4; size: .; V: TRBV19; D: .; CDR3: CANSIARVGSRGKNIQYF; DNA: TGTGCCAATAGTATAGCCCGGGTCGGGAGTAGGGGCAAAAACATTCAGTACTTC
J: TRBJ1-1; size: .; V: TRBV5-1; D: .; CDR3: CASSLLGGLNTEAFF; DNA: TGCGCCAGCAGCTTGTTAGGGGGACTGAACACTGAAGCTTTCTTT
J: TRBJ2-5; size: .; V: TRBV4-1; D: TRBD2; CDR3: CASSQGAGGGETQYF; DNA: TGCGCCAGCAGCCAAGGGGCGGGAGGCGGGGAGACCCAGTACTTC
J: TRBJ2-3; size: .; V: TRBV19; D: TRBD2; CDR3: CASSSGTSGSGGTDTQYF; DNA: TGTGCCAGTAGCTCCGGGACTAGCGGGAGTGGCGGCACAGATACGCAGTATTTT